This T cell receptor beta chain emerged from a study of molecular identifiers for immune sequencing clone quantification. As for this clonotype: Without the conserved terminal phenylalanine or tryptophan, this CDR3 likely stems from a read error.

The length of the CDR3 is 13 residues. V was pared by 6 bases and J by 4 bases, with 4 bases of the junction left unmatched. Looked up from germline, CDR1 is ENHRY and CDR2 is SYGVKD. TCRdb redid the calling of the PCR reads with MiXCR, one entry per CDR3 protein. The sample records about 640,000 distinct CDR3 sequences, just under 20% being singletons. Every naive CD8 library was made from between roughly 19,000 and 1,000,000 sorted cells with 10%, 30% or 50% RNA. The chain recombines TRBV10-3 with TRBJ2-7, with 9 bases fitting TRBD1. Sequenced: naive CD8+ T cells from blood, with Jurkat cell RNA spiked in. As for subset: FACS-sorted CD8+CD4-CCR7+CD45RA+ naive T cells. This TCR was sampled from a human donor in good health. Some libraries in this study had Jurkat cell RNA spiked in. The chain's CDR3 is CAISPGQGYEQYL. The CDR3 nucleotides read TGTGCCATCAGCCCGGGACAGGGTTACGAGCAGTACCTC.